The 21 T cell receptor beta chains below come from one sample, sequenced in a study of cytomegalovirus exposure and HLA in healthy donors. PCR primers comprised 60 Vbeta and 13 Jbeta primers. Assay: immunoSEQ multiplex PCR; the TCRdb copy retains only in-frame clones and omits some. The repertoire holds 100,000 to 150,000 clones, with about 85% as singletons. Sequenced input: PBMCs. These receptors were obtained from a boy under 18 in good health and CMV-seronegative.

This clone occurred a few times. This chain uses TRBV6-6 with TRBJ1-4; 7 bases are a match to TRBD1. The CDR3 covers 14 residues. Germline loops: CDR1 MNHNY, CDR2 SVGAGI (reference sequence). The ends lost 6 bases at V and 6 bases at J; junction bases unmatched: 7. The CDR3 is CASRRPDRDEKLFF. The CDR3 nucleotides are TGTGCCAGCAGGCGCCCTGACAGGGATGAAAAACTGTTTTTT.

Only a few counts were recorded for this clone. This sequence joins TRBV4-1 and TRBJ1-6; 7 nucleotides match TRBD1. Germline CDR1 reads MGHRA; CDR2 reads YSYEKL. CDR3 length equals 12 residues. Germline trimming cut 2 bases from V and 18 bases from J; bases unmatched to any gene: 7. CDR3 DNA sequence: TGCGCCAGCAGCCAACCGGGACAGCGGCGCCACTTT. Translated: CASSQPGQRRHF.

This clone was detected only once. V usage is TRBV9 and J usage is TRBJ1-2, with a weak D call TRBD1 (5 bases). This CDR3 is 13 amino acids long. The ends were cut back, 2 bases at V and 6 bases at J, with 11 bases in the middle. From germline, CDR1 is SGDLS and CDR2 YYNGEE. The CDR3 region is CASSVAAGNGYTF. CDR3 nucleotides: TGTGCCAGCAGCGTGGCCGCAGGGAATGGCTACACCTTC.

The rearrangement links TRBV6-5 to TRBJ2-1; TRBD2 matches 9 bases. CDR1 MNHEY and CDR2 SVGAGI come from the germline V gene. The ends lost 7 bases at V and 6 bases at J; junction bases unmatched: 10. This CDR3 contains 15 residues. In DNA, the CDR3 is TGTGCCAGCATCAGCAGCGGGGGGAGAGCCAATGAGCAGTTCTTC. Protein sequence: CASISSGGRANEQFF.

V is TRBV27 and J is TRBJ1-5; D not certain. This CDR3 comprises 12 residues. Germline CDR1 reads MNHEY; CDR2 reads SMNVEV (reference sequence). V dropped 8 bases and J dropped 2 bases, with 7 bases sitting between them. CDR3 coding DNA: TGTGCCAGCCGTCGAGGCAATCAGCCCCAGCATTTT. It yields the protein CASRRGNQPQHF.

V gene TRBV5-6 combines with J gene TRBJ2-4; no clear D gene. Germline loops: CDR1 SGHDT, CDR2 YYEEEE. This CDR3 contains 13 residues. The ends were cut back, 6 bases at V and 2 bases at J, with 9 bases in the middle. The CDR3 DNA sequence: TGTGCCAGCACCAAGAGTTCCAAAAACATTCAGTACTTC. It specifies CASTKSSKNIQYF.

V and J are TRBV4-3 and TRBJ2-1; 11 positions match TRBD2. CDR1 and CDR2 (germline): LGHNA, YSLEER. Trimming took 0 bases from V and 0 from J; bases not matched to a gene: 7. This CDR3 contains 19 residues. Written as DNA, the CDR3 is TGCGCCAGCAGCCAAGATCTAGCGGGGGGCCCCAGCTCCTACAATGAGCAGTTCTTC. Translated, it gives CASSQDLAGGPSSYNEQFF.

CDR3 loop: CASSEERVGSEKLFF. In DNA form, the CDR3 reads TGTGCCAGCAGTGAAGAGCGGGTAGGAAGTGAAAAACTGTTTTTT. The chain links TRBV2 to TRBJ1-4; D is unclear. The V end was cut by 1 base, the J end by 7 bases, with 13 bases between. CDR1 and CDR2 from the germline V gene are SNHLY and FYNNEI. The CDR3 spans 15 residues. The full variable domain, with the rest looked up from reference TRBV2 and TRBJ1-4, is EPEVTQTPSHQVTQMGQEVILRCVPISNHLYFYWYRQILGQKVEFLVSFYNNEISEKSEIFDDQFSVERPDGSNFTLKIRSTKLEDSAMYFCASSEERVGSEKLFFGSGTQLSVL.

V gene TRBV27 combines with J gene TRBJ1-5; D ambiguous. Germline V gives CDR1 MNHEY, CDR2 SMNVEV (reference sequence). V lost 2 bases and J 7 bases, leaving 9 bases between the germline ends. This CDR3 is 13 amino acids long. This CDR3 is CASSLMRGQPQHF. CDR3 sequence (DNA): TGTGCCAGCAGTTTAATGAGAGGCCAGCCCCAGCATTTT.

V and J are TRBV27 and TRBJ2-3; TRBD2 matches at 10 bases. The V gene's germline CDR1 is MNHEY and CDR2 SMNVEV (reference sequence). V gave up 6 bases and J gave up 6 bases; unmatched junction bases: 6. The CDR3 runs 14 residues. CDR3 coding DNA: TGTGCCAGCAGAAACACTAGCGGGACTGATACGCAGTATTTT. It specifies CASRNTSGTDTQYF.

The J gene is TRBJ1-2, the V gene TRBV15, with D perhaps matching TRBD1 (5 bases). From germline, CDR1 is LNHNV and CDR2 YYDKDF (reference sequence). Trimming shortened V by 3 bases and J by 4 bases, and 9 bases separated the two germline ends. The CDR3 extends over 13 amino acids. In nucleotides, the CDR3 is TGTGCCACCAGCAGGGCACAGGCCTATGGCTACACCTTC. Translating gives CATSRAQAYGYTF. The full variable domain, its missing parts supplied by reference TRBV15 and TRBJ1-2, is DAMVIQNPRYQVTQFGKPVTLSCSQTLNHNVMYWYQQKSSQAPKLLFHYYDKDFNNEADTPDNFQSRRPNTSFCFLDIRSPGLGDTAMYLCATSRAQAYGYTFGSGTRLTVV.

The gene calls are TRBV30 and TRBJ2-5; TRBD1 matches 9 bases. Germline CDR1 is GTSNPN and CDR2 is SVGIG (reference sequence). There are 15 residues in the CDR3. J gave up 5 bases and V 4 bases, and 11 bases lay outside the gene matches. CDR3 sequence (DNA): TGTGCCTGGACCCCCGGGACAGGGATCTTTGAGACCCAGTACTTC. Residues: CAWTPGTGIFETQYF.

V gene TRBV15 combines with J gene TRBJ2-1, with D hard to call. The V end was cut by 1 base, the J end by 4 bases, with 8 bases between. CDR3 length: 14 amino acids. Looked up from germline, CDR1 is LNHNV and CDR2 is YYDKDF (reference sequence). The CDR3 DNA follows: TGTGCCACCAGCAGAGCAGACACTTACAATGAGCAGTTCTTC. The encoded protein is CATSRADTYNEQFF.

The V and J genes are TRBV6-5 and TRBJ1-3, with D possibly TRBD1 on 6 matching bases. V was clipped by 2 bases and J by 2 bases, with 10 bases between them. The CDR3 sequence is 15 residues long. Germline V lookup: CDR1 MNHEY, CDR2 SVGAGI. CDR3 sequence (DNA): TGTGCCAGCAGTTACCGGGACATGGCTGGAAACACCATATATTTT. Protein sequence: CASSYRDMAGNTIYF.

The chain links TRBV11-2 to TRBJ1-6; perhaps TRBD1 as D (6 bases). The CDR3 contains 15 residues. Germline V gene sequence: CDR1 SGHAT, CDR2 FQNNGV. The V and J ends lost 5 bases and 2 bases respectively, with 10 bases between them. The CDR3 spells CASSPGDTYNSPLHF. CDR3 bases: TGTGCCAGCAGCCCTGGGGACACCTATAATTCACCCCTCCACTTT.

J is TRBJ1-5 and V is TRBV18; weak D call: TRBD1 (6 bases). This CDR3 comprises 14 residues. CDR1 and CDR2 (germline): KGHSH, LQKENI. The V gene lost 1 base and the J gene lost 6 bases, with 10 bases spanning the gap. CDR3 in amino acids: CASSPQGGGQPQHF. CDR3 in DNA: TGTGCCAGCTCACCACAGGGGGGGGGTCAGCCCCAGCATTTT. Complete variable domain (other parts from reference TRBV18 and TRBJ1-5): NAGVMQNPRHLVRRRGQEARLRCSPMKGHSHVYWYRQLPEEGLKFMVYLQKENIIDESGMPKERFSAEFPKEGPSILRIQQVVRGDSAAYFCASSPQGGGQPQHFGDGTRLSIL.

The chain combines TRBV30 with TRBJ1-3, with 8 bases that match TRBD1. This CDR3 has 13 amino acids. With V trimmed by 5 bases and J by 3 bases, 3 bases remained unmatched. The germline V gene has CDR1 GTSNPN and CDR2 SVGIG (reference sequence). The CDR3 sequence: CAWGRGHGNTIYF. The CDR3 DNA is TGTGCCTGGGGCAGGGGGCATGGAAACACCATATATTTT.

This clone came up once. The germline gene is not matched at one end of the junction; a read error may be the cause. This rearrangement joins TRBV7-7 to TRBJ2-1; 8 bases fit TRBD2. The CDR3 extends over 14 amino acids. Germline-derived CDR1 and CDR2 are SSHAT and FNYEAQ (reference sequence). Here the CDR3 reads CASSSQSGSNEQFF. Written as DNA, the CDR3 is TGTGCTAGCAGCTCACAAAGCGGGAGCAATGAGCAGTTCTTC.

This chain's CDR3 is CASSHAGTEGSYEQYF. The CDR3 nucleotides read TGTGCCAGCAGCCATGCCGGGACAGAAGGCTCCTACGAGCAGTACTTC. This chain links TRBV4-2 with TRBJ2-7; TRBD1 matches at 7 bases. V shed 3 bases, J shed 0 bases, and the junction held 8 bases outside the gene matches. CDR3 length: 16 residues. CDR1 LGHNA and CDR2 YNFKEQ come from the germline V gene.

CDR3 sequence reads: CASSPGQSTDTQYF. CDR3 in DNA: TGCGCCAGCAGCCCGGGACAGAGCACAGATACGCAGTATTTT. The V call is TRBV4-3, the J call TRBJ2-3, with 7 bases that match TRBD1. This CDR3 comprises 14 residues. Germline loops: CDR1 LGHNA, CDR2 YSLEER. Trimming at V came to 4 bases and at J to 0 bases, leaving 1 base not matched to a gene.

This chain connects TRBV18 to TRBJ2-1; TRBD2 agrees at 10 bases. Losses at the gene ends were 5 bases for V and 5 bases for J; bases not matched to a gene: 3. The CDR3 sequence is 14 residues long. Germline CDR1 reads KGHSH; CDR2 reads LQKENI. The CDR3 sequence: CASSTSGVDNEQFF. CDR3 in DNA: TGTGCCAGCTCAACTAGCGGGGTAGACAATGAGCAGTTCTTC.